This T cell receptor (beta chain) comes out of a study of immune cell composition in non-small cell lung cancer. Whole-study findings and limits: Lung adenocarcinomas had lower top 10 clone scores and clonality than squamous tumours. Roughly 80% of squamous and approximately 30% of adenocarcinoma cases had tumour-associated clones >0.5%. No significant correlation existed between pack-years smoked and tumour clonality.

TCRdb's table, derived via immunoSEQ multiplex PCR, lists solely in-frame clones and lacks some. The sample has over 9,500 clones; about 60% are singletons. CDR3 length: 16 amino acids. Germline CDR1 MNHNS, CDR2 SASEGT. The junction had 8 bases not matched to a gene; V was cut back by 4 bases and J by 2 bases. Note on this clone: The antigen remains unidentified.

The receptor comes from a human donor with non-small cell lung cancer. V and J are TRBV6-1 and TRBJ1-1, with 9 positions matching TRBD1. The sequencing input was lung tumor tissue. CDR3 protein: CASSADRGYINTEAFF. The DNA of the CDR3 is TGTGCCAGCAGTGCGGACAGGGGCTACATTAACACTGAAGCTTTCTTT.